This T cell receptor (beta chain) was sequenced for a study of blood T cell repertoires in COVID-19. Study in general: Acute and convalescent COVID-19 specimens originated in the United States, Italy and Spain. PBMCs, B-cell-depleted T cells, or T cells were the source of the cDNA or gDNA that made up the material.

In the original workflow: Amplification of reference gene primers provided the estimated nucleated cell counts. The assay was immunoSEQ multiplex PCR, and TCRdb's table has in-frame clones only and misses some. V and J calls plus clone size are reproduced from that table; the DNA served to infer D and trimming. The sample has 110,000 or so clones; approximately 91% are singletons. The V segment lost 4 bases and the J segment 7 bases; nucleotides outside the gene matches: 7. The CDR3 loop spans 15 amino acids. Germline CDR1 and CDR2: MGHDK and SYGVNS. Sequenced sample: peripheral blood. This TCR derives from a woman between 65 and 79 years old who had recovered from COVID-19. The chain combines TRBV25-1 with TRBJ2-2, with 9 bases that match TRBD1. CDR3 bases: TGTGCCAGCAGTGGGTCGGACAGGGGTATCGGGGAGCTGTTTTTT. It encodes CASSGSDRGIGELFF.